This T cell receptor beta chain is from a study of T cell responses to AZD1222 COVID-19 vaccine. Profiling relied on immunoSEQ multiplex PCR, and the TCRdb table lists in-frame clones only, not all of them. The table has 120,000 to 150,000 clones, roughly 80% seen once. There are 18 residues in the CDR3. V lost 3 bases to trimming and J lost 1 base; unmatched junction nucleotides: 8. From germline, CDR1 is KGHDR and CDR2 SFDVKD. The sample holds one count of this clone. Its antigen remains unidentified. Overall study findings and caveats: Nearly half of spike-specific TCRs reportedly go after variant regions that carry no mutations. Researchers report vaccine-associated CD4 TCRs spanning spike, with dominance at 160-218 and 743-854. Two AZD1222 administrations were followed by greater Spike-specific TCR breadth and depth. It should be noted that donors were predominantly white British and more often female, and clonal diversity was possibly underestimated.

Specimen: peripheral blood, collected on day 0 of MenACWY control vaccination. The TCR comes from an adult in good health. The gene calls are TRBV24-1 and TRBJ2-2; 9 nucleotides align to TRBD1. The CDR3 bases are TGTGCCACCAGTGATCCGGGTAGGACAGGGGAGAACACCGGGGAGCTGTTTTTT. Translated, it gives CATSDPGRTGENTGELFF.